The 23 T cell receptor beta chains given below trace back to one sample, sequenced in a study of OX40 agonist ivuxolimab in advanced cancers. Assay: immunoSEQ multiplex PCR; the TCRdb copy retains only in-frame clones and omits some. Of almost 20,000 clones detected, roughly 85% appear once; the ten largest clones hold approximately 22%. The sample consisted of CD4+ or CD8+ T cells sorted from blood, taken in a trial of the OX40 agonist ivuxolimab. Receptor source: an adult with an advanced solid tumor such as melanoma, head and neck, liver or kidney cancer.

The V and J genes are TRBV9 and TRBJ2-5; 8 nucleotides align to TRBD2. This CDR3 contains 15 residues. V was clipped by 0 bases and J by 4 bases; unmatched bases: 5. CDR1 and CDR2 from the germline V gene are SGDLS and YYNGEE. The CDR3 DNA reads TGTGCCAGCAGCGTAGATGGAGCGGGAGTAGAGACCCAGTACTTC. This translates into CASSVDGAGVETQYF.

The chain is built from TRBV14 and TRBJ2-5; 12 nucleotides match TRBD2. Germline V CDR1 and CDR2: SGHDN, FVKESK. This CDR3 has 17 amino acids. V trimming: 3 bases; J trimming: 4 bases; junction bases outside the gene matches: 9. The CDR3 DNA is TGTGCCAGCAGCCAGCCGAACCAGGGACTAGCGGGAGAGACCCAGTACTTC. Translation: CASSQPNQGLAGETQYF.

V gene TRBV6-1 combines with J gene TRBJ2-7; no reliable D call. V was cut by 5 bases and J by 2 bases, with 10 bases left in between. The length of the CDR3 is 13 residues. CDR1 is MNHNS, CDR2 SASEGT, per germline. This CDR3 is CASSSDTTYEQYF. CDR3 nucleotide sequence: TGTGCCAGCAGTTCCGACACGACCTACGAGCAGTACTTC.

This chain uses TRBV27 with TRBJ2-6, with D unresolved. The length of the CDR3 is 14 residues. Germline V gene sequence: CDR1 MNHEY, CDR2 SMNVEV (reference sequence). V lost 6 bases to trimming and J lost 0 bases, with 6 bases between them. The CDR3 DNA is TGTGCCAGCAGCACATACTCTGGGGCCAACGTCCTGACTTTC. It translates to CASSTYSGANVLTF.

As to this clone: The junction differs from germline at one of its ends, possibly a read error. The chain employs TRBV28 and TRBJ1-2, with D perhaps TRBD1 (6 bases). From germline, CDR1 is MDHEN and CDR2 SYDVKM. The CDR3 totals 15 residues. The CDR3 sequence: CVSSTHRERDYGYTF. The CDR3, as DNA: TGTGTCAGCAGCACACACAGGGAGAGGGACTATGGCTACACCTTC.

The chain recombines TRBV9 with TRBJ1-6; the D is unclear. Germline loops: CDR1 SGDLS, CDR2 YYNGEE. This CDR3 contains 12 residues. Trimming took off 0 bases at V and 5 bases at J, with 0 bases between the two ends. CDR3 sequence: CASSVDNSPLHF. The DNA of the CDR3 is TGTGCCAGCAGCGTAGATAATTCACCCCTCCACTTT.

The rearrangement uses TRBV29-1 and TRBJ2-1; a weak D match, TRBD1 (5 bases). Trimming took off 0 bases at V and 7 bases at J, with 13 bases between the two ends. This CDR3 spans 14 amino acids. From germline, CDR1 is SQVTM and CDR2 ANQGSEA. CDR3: CSVEDGASQNEQFF. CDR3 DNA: TGCAGCGTTGAAGATGGGGCCAGTCAAAATGAGCAGTTCTTC.

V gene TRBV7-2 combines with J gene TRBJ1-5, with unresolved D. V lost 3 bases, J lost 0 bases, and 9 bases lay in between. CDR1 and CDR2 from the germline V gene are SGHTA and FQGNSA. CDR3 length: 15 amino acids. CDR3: CASSLEGSSNQPQHF. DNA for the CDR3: TGTGCCAGCAGCTTGGAGGGCAGTAGCAATCAGCCCCAGCATTTT.

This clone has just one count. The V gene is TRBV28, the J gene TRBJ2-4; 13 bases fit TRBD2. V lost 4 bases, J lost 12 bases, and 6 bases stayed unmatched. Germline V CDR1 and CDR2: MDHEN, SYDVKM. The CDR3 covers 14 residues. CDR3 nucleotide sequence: TGTGCCAGCAGTTCAACTAGCGGGAGGGTTGATCAGTACTTC. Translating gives CASSSTSGRVDQYF.

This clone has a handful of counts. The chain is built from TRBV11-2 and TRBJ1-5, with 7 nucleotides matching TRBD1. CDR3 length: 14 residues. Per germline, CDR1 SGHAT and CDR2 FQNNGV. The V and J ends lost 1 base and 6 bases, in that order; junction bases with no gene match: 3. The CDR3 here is CASSLGQGGQPQHF. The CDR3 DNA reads TGTGCCAGCAGCTTAGGCCAGGGGGGTCAGCCCCAGCATTTT.

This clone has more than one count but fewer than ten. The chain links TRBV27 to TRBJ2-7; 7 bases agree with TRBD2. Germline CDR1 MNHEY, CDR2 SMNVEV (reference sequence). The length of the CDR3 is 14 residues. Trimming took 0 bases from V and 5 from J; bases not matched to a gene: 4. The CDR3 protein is CASSLSGGRDEQYF. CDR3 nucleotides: TGTGCCAGCAGTTTATCGGGGGGGAGGGACGAGCAGTACTTC.

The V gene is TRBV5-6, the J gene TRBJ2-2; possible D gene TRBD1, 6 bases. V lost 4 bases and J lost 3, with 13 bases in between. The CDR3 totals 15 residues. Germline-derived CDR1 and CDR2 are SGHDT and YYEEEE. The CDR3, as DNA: TGTGCCAGCAGCCCCAGGGGATCCTACACCGGGGAGCTGTTTTTT. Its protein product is CASSPRGSYTGELFF. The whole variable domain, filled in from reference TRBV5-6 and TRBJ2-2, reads DAGVTQSPTHLIKTRGQQVTLRCSPKSGHDTVSWYQQALGQGPQFIFQYYEEEERQRGNFPDRFSGHQFPNYSSELNVNALLLGDSALYLCASSPRGSYTGELFFGEGSRLTVL.

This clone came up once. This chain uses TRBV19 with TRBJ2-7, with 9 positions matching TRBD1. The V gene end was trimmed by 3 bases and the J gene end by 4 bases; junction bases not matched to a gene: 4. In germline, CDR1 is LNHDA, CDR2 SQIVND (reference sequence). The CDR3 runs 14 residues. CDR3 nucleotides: TGTGCCAGTAGTATTGGGACAGGGTTTTACGAGCAGTACTTC. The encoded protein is CASSIGTGFYEQYF.

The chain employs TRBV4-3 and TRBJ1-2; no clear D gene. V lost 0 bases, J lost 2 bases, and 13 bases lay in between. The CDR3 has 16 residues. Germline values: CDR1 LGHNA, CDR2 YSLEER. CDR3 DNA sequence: TGCGCCAGCAGCCAAGATTGGGATTCTGGGAACTATGGCTACACCTTC. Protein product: CASSQDWDSGNYGYTF.

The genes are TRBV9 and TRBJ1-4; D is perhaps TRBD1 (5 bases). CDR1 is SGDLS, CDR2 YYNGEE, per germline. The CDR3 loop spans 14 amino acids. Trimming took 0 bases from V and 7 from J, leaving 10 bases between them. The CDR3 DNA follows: TGTGCCAGCAGCGTAGGAGGGGCGGGTGAAAAACTGTTTTTT. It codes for CASSVGGAGEKLFF. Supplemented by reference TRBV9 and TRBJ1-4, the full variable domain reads DSGVTQTPKHLITATGQRVTLRCSPRSGDLSVYWYQQSLDQGLQFLIQYYNGEERAKGNILERFSAQQFPDLHSELNLSSLELGDSALYFCASSVGGAGEKLFFGSGTQLSVL.

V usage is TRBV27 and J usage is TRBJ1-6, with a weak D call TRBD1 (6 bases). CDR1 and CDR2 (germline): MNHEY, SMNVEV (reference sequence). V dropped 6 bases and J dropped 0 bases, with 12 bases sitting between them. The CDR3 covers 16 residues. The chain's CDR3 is CASSPQGSSYNSPLHF. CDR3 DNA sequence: TGTGCCAGCAGCCCACAGGGAAGCTCCTATAATTCACCCCTCCACTTT.

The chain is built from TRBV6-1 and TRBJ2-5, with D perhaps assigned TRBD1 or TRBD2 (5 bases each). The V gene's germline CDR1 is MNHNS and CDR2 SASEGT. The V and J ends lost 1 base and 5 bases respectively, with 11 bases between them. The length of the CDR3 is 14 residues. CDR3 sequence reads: CASSEEGPEETQYF. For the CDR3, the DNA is TGTGCCAGCAGTGAAGAGGGACCGGAGGAGACCCAGTACTTC.

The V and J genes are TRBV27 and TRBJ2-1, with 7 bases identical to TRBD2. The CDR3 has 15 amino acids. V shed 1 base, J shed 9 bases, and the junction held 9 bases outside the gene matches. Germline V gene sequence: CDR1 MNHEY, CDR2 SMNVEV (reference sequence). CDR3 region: CASSLLGGSTSEQFF. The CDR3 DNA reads TGTGCCAGCAGTTTATTGGGCGGGAGTACGAGTGAGCAGTTCTTC.

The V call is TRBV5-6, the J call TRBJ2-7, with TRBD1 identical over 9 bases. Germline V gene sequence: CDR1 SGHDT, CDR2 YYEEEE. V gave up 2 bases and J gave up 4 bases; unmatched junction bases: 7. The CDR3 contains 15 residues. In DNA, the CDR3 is TGTGCCAGCAGCTTCCAACAGGGGGCGAGATACGAGCAGTACTTC. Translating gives CASSFQQGARYEQYF.

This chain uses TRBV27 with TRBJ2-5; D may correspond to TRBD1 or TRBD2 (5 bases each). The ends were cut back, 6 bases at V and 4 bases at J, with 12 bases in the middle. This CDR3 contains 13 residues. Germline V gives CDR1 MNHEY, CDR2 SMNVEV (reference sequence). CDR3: CASSPGTGETQYF. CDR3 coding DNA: TGTGCCAGCAGCCCCGGGACGGGAGAGACCCAGTACTTC.

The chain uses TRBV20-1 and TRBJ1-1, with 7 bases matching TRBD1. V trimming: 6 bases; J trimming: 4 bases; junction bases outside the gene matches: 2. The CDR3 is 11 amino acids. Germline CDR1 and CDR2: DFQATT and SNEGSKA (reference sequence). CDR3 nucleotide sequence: TGCAGTGCCCCAGGGGGCACTGAAGCTTTCTTT. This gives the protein CSAPGGTEAFF.

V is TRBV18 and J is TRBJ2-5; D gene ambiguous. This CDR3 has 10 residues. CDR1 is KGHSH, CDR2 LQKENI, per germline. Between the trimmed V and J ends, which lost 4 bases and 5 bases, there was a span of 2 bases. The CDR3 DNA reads TGTGCCAGCTCACGGGAGACCCAGTACTTC. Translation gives CASSRETQYF. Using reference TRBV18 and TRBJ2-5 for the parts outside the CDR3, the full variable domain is NAGVMQNPRHLVRRRGQEARLRCSPMKGHSHVYWYRQLPEEGLKFMVYLQKENIIDESGMPKERFSAEFPKEGPSILRIQQVVRGDSAAYFCASSRETQYFGPGTRLLVL.

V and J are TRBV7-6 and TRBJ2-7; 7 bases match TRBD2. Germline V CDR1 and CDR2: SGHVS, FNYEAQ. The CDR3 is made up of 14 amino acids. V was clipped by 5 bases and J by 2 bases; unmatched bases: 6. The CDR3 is CASSPGEGTYEQYF. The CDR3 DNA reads TGTGCCAGCAGCCCGGGGGAGGGTACCTACGAGCAGTACTTC.